This entry is about one T cell receptor (beta chain). Its antigen is not identified. V was clipped by 2 bases and J by 6 bases, with 14 bases between them. This CDR3 contains 15 residues. Germline V gives CDR1 MNHEY, CDR2 SMNVEV (reference sequence). The sample is drawn from a study of T cell responses to AZD1222 COVID-19 vaccine. The study, taken as a whole, reports: Donors were mostly white British, more females; clonal diversity possibly underestimated. Spike-specific TCR breadth rose after two AZD1222 doses, and depth rose as well. There were repertoire samples only from the period after the peak T cell response.

This table comes from immunoSEQ multiplex PCR, and its TCRdb copy is limited to in-frame clones, with some not included. The data show 140,000 or so clones, with more than 70% seen just once and 1.5% to 2% held by the top ten. The TCR was taken from an adult who received the AZD1222 COVID-19 vaccine. This specimen was peripheral blood, taken 28 days after the second AZD1222 dose. V is TRBV27 and J is TRBJ2-4, with D tentatively TRBD2 (6 bases). In nucleotides, the CDR3 is TGTGCCAGCAGTTTACGAGGGAGGCTTGGAAACATTCAGTACTTC. The encoded protein is CASSLRGRLGNIQYF.